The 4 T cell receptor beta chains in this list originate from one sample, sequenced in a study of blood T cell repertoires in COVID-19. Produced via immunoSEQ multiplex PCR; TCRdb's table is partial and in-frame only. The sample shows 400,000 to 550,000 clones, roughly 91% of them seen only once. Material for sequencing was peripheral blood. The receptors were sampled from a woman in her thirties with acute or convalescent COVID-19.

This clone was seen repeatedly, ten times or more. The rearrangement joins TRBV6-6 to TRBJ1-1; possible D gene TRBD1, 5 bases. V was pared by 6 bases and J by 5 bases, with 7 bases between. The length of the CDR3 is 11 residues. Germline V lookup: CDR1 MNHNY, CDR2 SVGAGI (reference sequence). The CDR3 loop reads CASRAGTEAFF. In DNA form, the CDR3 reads TGTGCCAGCAGGGCAGGGACTGAAGCTTTCTTT.

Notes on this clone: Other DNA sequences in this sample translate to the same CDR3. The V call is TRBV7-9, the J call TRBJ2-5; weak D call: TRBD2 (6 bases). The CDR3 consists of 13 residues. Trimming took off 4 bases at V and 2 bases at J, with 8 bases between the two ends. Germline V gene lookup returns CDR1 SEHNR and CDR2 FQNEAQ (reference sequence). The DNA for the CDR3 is TGTGCCAGCAGCTCGCGGGATCAAGAGACCCAGTACTTC. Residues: CASSSRDQETQYF.

CDR3: CASTLGLAGTDTQYF. The CDR3 DNA reads as TGTGCCAGCACACTGGGGCTAGCGGGGACAGATACGCAGTATTTT. This sequence joins TRBV2 and TRBJ2-3, with TRBD2 matching 9 bases. The V gene's germline CDR1 is SNHLY and CDR2 FYNNEI. With V trimmed by 7 bases and J by 3 bases, 8 bases remained unmatched. This CDR3 region has 15 residues.

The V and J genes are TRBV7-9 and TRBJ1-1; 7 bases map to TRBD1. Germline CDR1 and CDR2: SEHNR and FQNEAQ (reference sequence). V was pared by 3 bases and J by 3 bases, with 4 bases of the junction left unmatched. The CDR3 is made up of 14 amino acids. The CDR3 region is CASSFFQGDTEAFF. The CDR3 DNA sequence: TGTGCCAGCAGCTTTTTCCAGGGGGACACTGAAGCTTTCTTT. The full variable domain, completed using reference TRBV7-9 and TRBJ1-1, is DTGVSQNPRHKITKRGQNVTFRCDPISEHNRLYWYRQTLGQGPEFLTYFQNEAQLEKSRLLSDRFSAERPKGSFSTLEIQRTEQGDSAMYLCASSFFQGDTEAFFGQGTRLTVV.